The 3 T cell receptor beta chains listed next were all sequenced from one sample in a study of CD4 T cells in relation to SARS-CoV-2 and coronaviruses. Measured with immunoSEQ multiplex PCR; TCRdb has only the in-frame clones, and not every one. Of approximately 25,000 clones listed, 76% are singletons. The unexposed donors gave CD4+ T cells in 2011-2018, prior to COVID-19. The cells were cultured for under 13 days before CD4+ T cells were isolated. These receptors have no identified antigens. Sequenced material: CD4+ T cells from PBMCs, cultured in vitro. All receptors derive from a human donor in good health.

The V call is TRBV29-1, the J call TRBJ1-5, with D possibly being TRBD1 (6 bases). Germline V CDR1 and CDR2: SQVTM, ANQGSEA. The length of the CDR3 is 13 residues. Trimming cost V 4 bases and J 3 bases, with 10 bases left between them. CDR3 loop: CSVGSGVNQPQHF. DNA for the CDR3: TGCAGCGTTGGTTCAGGGGTCAATCAGCCCCAGCATTTT.

The V gene is TRBV5-1, the J gene TRBJ1-2; tentative D call: TRBD1 (5 bases). This CDR3 is built from 14 residues. Looked up from germline, CDR1 is SGHRS and CDR2 is YFSETQ. V lost 1 base and J lost 1, with 8 bases in between. The DNA for the CDR3 is TGCGCCAGCAGCTTGTTTCAGGGTAACTATGGCTACACCTTC. Residues: CASSLFQGNYGYTF.

The rearrangement joins TRBV11-2 to TRBJ2-7; D is possibly TRBD2 (5 bases). V lost 5 bases to trimming and J lost 4 bases, with 6 bases between them. The CDR3 is made up of 11 amino acids. The germline V gene encodes CDR1 SGHAT and CDR2 FQNNGV. In DNA, the CDR3 is TGTGCCAGCAGCCCGGGGTACGAGCAGTACTTC. It specifies CASSPGYEQYF.